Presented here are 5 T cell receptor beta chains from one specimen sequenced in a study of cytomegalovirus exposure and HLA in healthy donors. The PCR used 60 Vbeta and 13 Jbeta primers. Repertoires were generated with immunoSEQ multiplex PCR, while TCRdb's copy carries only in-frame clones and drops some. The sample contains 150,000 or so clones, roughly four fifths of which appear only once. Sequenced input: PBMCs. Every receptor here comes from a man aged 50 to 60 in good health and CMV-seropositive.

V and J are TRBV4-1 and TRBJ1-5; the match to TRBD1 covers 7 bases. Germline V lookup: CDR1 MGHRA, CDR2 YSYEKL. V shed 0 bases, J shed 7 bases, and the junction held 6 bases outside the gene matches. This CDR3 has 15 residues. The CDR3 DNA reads TGCGCCAGCAGCCAAGAAAGACAGGGCGGCCAGCCCCAGCATTTT. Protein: CASSQERQGGQPQHF.

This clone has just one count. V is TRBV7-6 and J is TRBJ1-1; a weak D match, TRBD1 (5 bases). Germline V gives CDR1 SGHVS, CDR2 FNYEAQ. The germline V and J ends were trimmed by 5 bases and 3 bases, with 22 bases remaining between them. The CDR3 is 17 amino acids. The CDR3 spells CASSRPPGGKSYTEAFF. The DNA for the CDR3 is TGTGCCAGCAGCCGACCTCCCGGGGGAAAATCTTACACTGAAGCTTTCTTT.

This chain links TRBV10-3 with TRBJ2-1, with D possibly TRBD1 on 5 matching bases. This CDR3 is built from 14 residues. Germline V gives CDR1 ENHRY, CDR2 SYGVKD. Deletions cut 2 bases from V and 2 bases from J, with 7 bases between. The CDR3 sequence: CAISEQGTYNEQFF. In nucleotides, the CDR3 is TGTGCCATCAGTGAGCAGGGCACCTACAATGAGCAGTTCTTC.

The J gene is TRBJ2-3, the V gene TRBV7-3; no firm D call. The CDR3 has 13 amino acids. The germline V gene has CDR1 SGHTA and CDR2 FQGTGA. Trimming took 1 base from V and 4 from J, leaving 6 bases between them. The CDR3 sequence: CASSLMASDTQYF. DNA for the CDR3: TGTGCCAGCAGCTTAATGGCATCAGATACGCAGTATTTT.

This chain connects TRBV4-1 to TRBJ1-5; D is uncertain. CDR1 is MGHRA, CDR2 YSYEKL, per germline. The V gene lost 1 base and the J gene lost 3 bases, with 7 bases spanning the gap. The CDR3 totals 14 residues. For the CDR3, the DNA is TGCGCCAGCAGCCAAGTACAGAACAATCAGCCCCAGCATTTT. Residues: CASSQVQNNQPQHF.